The source of this T cell receptor beta chain is a study of vaccination and CD4 T cells after COVID-19 (dated by TCRdb to the early 2020s). For context, the study as a whole: The convalescent cohort comprised six males and four females, including two Hispanic individuals, seven Caucasians, two Asians and one multiracial person. Each participant got two doses of either the Pfizer-BioNTech BNT162b2 vaccine (n=8) or the Moderna mRNA-1273 vaccine (n=2). Post-COVID blood samples from convalescent patients were collected a median of 101 days after diagnosis, with a range of about 30 to 170 days. Post-vaccine blood samples were taken a median of 72 days after the second vaccine dose, with a range of roughly 13 to 250 days. The cultures were stimulated with overlapping spike peptide pools from SARS-CoV-2 and from the common cold coronaviruses HCoV-NL63, HCoV-OC43 and HCoV-229E. In control cultures, a CEFX viral epitope pool was used as positive control, an HIV-1 Nef peptide pool was used as negative control, or no peptide was added. In over 8 COVID-19 convalescent patients and 4 infection-naive healthy vaccine recipients, the spike-specific CD4+ TCR repertoire before mRNA vaccination was compared with the repertoire after mRNA vaccination. At the TCR clonotype level, an earlier paper using these donors assessed memory CD4+ T cell crossreactivity between SARS-CoV-2 and common cold coronavirus spike proteins.

In regard to this clonotype: Which antigen it targets is not known. No much larger clone is present one base from it, and per-base qualities are unavailable.

Library creation used PCR. DNA from cultured CD4+ T cells was subjected to TCR sequencing with the Oncomine TCR Beta short-read assay at the Johns Hopkins FTIC core. The QIAamp micro DNA kit was used to extract genomic DNA from the cultured CD4+ T cells. Oncomine TCR Beta libraries made from cultured CD4+ T cells were pooled using unique dual indexes and sequenced on an Illumina iSeq 100. The paper's data handling went like this. Non-productive sequences were filtered out, and CDR3s that did not start with C, did not end with F or W, or were shorter than 7 amino acids were discarded. Antigen-specific clonotypes were identified using the MANAFEST web application through comparison of peptide-stimulated wells with reference and other culture wells. Positive clones required FDR below 0.05, an odds ratio above 5, and productive frequency above 0.1% in at least two of three replicate wells. Clonotypes that were significantly expanded in both SARS-CoV-2 spike wells and at least one common cold coronavirus spike condition were defined as cross-reactive. Using R version 3.6.1, CDR3 homology was evaluated through Levenshtein distances (stringdist) along with unrooted phylogenetic trees (ape). Using fastp at Q25 and MiXCR, TCRdb reprocessed the public reads and kept productive beta chains. Rows merge per CDR3 protein into single entries with the most common DNA and genes. The V and J calls were not made by the authors but by TCRdb's processing. This sample gives several thousand distinct CDR3 sequences in total; under 60% of them show up just once. Roughly 29% of the sample rests with the top ten.

The CDR3 goes from the cysteine to the phenylalanine over 13 residues. The kept DNA is CDR3 alone, 39 bases in frame from the first base. The V and J ends are trimmed by 5 bases and 6 bases, leaving 11 bases between them. The CDR1 and CDR2 encoded by the germline V gene are SGHTA and FQGNSA. Study-wide conclusions, independent of this receptor: Among convalescent patients, a median about 86% of the SARS-CoV-2-reactive clones seen after vaccination appeared only after vaccination, which suggests priming specific to the vaccine. An increase in the median number of SARS-CoV-2-reactive clonotypes from approximately 23 after infection to roughly 39 after vaccination was observed, but the change was not found to be significant. The study included relatively few convalescent patients and did not analyze early timepoints after natural infection. Nearly all vaccine-specific clones in convalescent patients (304 of 307) were mono-reactive for SARS-CoV-2 spike rather than cross-reactive with common cold coronaviruses.

This specimen's treatment or condition label, per the study, means: approximately nine-day PBMC culture with coronavirus spike peptide pools or control peptides (ViraFEST assay). CD4+ T cells from unexposed donors were collected before the COVID-19 pandemic (2011-2018). The ViraFEST assay was used in the study, in which antigen-specific T cells were expanded with peptide pools and expanded clonotypes were subsequently identified by TCR sequencing. PBMCs were cultured at around 2 million per well in IMDM supplemented with 5% human AB serum and about 10 IU/ml IL-2, with 9.5 to 10 ug/ml peptide pools added. Half of the culture medium was replaced with fresh IL-2-containing medium on days 3 and 7. Once the cells had been in culture for roughly 10 days, the EasySep CD4+ T cell isolation kit was used to isolate CD4+ T cells by negative selection. As cell numbers permitted, CD4+ T cells from unexposed donors were tested for reactivity to SARS-CoV-2 S and N and to four common cold coronavirus spike pools. PBMCs were separated from whole blood using Ficoll-Paque Plus gradient centrifugation and then either used fresh or cryopreserved at -140C. Culture conditions were generally each tested in triplicate wells. Leukapheresis product for the unexposed donors was purchased commercially.

Sequences were obtained from CD4+ T cells from blood, cultured in vitro. This clonotype was obtained from a human donor in good health. The chain joins TRBV7-2 to TRBJ2-1, with TRBD2 tentatively as D gene (5 bases match). The CDR3 protein: CASSLKRGNEQFF. The sequenced DNA: TGTGCCAGCAGCCTTAAACGGGGCAATGAGCAGTTCTTC.